The clone carrying this TCR beta chain has just one count. This sample was included in a study of blood T cell repertoires in COVID-19. Study as a whole: Specimens from acute and convalescent COVID-19 originated in the United States, Italy and Spain. In each case, the material was cDNA or gDNA derived from T cells, B-cell-depleted T cells, or PBMCs.

In the original analysis: Amplified reference gene primers provided the basis for estimating nucleated cell counts. Using immunoSEQ multiplex PCR, the repertoire was profiled, and TCRdb retains in-frame clones only, with some absent. That table supplies the V and J calls and clone size; D and trimming were determined from the DNA. The data show 300,000 or so clones, about 91% seen once. CDR3 size: 13 residues. V lost 1 base, J lost 4 bases, and 8 bases lay in between. CDR1 LGHDT and CDR2 YNNKEL come from the germline V gene (reference sequence). The clonotype originates from a woman in her thirties who had recovered from COVID-19. The chain uses TRBV3-1 (or the pseudogene TRBV3-2) and TRBJ2-7; no reliable D call. The specimen sequenced was peripheral blood. The chain's CDR3 is CASSQGVLYEQYF. In DNA form, the CDR3 reads TGTGCCAGCAGCCAAGGTGTCCTTTACGAGCAGTACTTC.